The 16 T cell receptor beta chains below all came from one sample that was sequenced in a study of monozygotic twins with inflammatory bowel disease. TCRdb re-called the 5' RACE reads and catalogs CDR3 proteins one per entry, DNA excluded. The sample spans around 410,000 distinct CDR3 sequences; the ten largest clones claim around 2.5%. The sample consisted of blood. Every receptor here comes from a human donor with ulcerative colitis or Crohn's disease, or a healthy co-twin of an affected twin (not recorded which).

The rearrangement links TRBV7-6 to TRBJ2-7; no DNA is available, so the TRBD1 call from TCRdb remains unchecked. CDR3 length: 14 amino acids. CDR1 SGHVS and CDR2 FNYEAQ come from the germline V gene. The CDR3 reads CASSSAGTDYEQYF.

V is TRBV6-1 and J is TRBJ2-1; the TCRdb D gene call, TRBD1, has no DNA to confirm it. Germline lookup yields CDR1 MNHNS and CDR2 SASEGT. This CDR3 is 16 amino acids long. The CDR3 spells CASRDLGRGAINEQFF.

The chain links TRBV28 to TRBJ1-5; the D gene TCRdb calls, TRBD1, cannot be checked with no DNA. The CDR3 length is 15 residues. Germline assignment: CDR1 MDHEN and CDR2 SYDVKM. The CDR3 is CASRPGDRGIQPQHF.

CDR3 residues: CASSPPGQPVNQPQHF. The chain couples TRBV12-3 or TRBV12-4 to TRBJ1-5; checking the TCRdb D call of TRBD1 is not possible without DNA. The CDR3 totals 16 residues.

This chain uses TRBV2 with TRBJ2-7; TCRdb proposes TRBD1, but this gene call is untestable without DNA. The CDR3 runs 12 residues. Germline CDR1 and CDR2: SNHLY and FYNNEI. The CDR3 spells CASRPVSYEQYF.

The chain has TRBV12-3 or TRBV12-4 and TRBJ1-2; no DNA is available, so the TRBD1 call from TCRdb remains unchecked. The CDR3 consists of 12 residues. CDR3: CASRTQGGGYTF.

V usage is TRBV7-6 and J usage is TRBJ2-1; as DNA is missing, the TRBD1 call by TCRdb cannot be tested. The CDR3 extends over 13 amino acids. CDR1 and CDR2 (germline): SGHVS, FNYEAQ. CDR3: CASSPRDGEEQFF.

This chain uses TRBV10-2 with TRBJ2-3; there is no DNA to check the TCRdb D call of TRBD1. The CDR3 covers 14 residues. Germline V gene sequence: CDR1 WSHSY, CDR2 SAAADI. The CDR3 loop reads CASRPRGPADTQYF.

The genes are TRBV7-9 and TRBJ1-1; TCRdb calls TRBD1, which cannot be checked without DNA. The CDR3 loop spans 14 amino acids. Germline V gene data show CDR1 as SEHNR and CDR2 as FQNEAQ (reference sequence). CDR3 protein: CASSPQWGRTEAFF.

V and J are TRBV20-1 and TRBJ2-3; the D call from TCRdb, TRBD1, cannot be confirmed without DNA. This CDR3 has 14 amino acids. Germline values: CDR1 DFQATT, CDR2 SNEGSKA (reference sequence). The CDR3 sequence is CSAAGTGHPDTQYF.

The CDR3 reads CASSTPRGTGGSYTGELFF. The V gene is TRBV9, the J gene TRBJ2-2; TCRdb proposes TRBD1, but this gene call is untestable without DNA. Germline assignment: CDR1 SGDLS and CDR2 YYNGEE. The CDR3 is 19 residues long. Complete variable domain (other parts from reference TRBV9 and TRBJ2-2): DSGVTQTPKHLITATGQRVTLRCSPRSGDLSVYWYQQSLDQGLQFLIQYYNGEERAKGNILERFSAQQFPDLHSELNLSSLELGDSALYFCASSTPRGTGGSYTGELFFGEGSRLTVL.

The chain links TRBV7-3 to TRBJ2-1; TCRdb lists TRBD1, though no DNA is available to test this call. CDR3 length: 17 residues. The germline V gene has CDR1 SGHTA and CDR2 FQGTGA. CDR3 sequence reads: CASSLNPPTGLKPEQFF.

The chain links TRBV4-3 to TRBJ1-5. The length of the CDR3 is 15 residues. Germline V lookup: CDR1 LGHNA, CDR2 YSLEER. CDR3 in amino acids: CASSQGKGSNQPQHF.

The rearrangement joins TRBV4-1 to TRBJ2-7. The CDR3 sequence is 16 residues long. From germline, CDR1 is MGHRA and CDR2 YSYEKL. CDR3 sequence reads: CASSQDLSGGSYEQYF.

The rearrangement uses TRBV7-2 and TRBJ2-3; TCRdb's D call of TRBD2 is untestable without DNA. Germline V gene lookup returns CDR1 SGHTA and CDR2 FQGNSA. The CDR3 is 16 amino acids. The CDR3 is CASSLQPGPLTDTQYF. Full variable domain (missing parts from reference TRBV7-2 and TRBJ2-3): GAGVSQSPSNKVTEKGKDVELRCDPISGHTALYWYRQSLGQGLEFLIYFQGNSAPDKSGLPSDRFSAERTGGSVSTLTIQRTQQEDSAVYLCASSLQPGPLTDTQYFGPGTRLTVL.

The chain employs TRBV12-3 or TRBV12-4 and TRBJ2-7; with no DNA, the TCRdb D assignment of TRBD1 cannot be verified. The CDR3 sequence is 14 residues long. The CDR3 loop reads CAGGTGQGFYEQYF.